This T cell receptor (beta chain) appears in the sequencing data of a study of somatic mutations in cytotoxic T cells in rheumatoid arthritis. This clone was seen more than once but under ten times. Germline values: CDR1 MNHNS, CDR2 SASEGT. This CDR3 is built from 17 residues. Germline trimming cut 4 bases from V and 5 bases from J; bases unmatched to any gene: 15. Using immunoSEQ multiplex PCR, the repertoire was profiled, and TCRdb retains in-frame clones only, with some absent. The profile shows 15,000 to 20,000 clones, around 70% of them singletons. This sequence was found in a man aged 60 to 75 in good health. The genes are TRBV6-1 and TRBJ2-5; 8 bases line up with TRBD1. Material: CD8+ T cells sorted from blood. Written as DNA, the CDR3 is TGTGCCAGCAGTGGATCGAAAGCCAGGGGGCGTTGGGAGACCCAGTACTTC. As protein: CASSGSKARGRWETQYF.